A single sample gave rise to the 3 T cell receptor beta chains below, sequenced in a study of shared clonotypes between healthy human individuals. TCRdb's table, derived via immunoSEQ multiplex PCR, lists solely in-frame clones and lacks some. In the table there are about a million clones, about three quarters of which are singletons. Sequenced input: memory CD4+ T cells sorted from blood. As for subset: CD45RA-negative fraction. These receptors were collected from a man aged 18 to 29 in good health.

This chain connects TRBV27 to TRBJ2-6; D is ambiguous. The CDR3 has 14 residues. Trimming took 4 bases from V and 4 from J, leaving 8 bases between them. In germline, CDR1 is MNHEY, CDR2 SMNVEV (reference sequence). The CDR3 region has the DNA TGTGCCAGCAGTTCAAGTATGGGGGCCAACGTCCTGACTTTC. It translates to CASSSSMGANVLTF.

This clone appeared a single time. V usage is TRBV11-2 and J usage is TRBJ2-3; 8 bases fit TRBD1. V lost 6 bases, J lost 2 bases, and 13 bases stayed unmatched. This CDR3 region has 17 residues. Germline V gives CDR1 SGHAT, CDR2 FQNNGV. This chain's CDR3 is CASSPQGAATLTDTQYF. The CDR3 DNA reads as TGTGCCAGCAGTCCTCAGGGGGCCGCGACTCTCACAGATACGCAGTATTTT.

This chain links TRBV28 with TRBJ1-5; possibly TRBD1 for D (5 bases). This CDR3 is built from 16 residues. CDR1 is MDHEN and CDR2 is SYDVKM in the germline V gene. V dropped 5 bases and J dropped 3 bases, with 17 bases sitting between them. Written as DNA, the CDR3 is TGTGCCAGCAGTCTCGCCCGGGACCGGAACAATCAGCCCCAGCATTTT. Translation gives CASSLARDRNNQPQHF.